This T cell receptor (beta chain) was recovered during a study of molecular identifiers for immune sequencing clone quantification (dated by TCRdb to about 2018). At the level of the whole study: In a replicate experiment, RNA from roughly 20,000 or 100,000 naive CD8 T cells was split into five aliquots, four of which were sequenced. This methods study used CD8 T cells to benchmark TCR RNA copy counting and molecular-identifier clustering-based TCR repertoire sequencing (MIDCIRS). The study at large found these results: The naive libraries included spiked-in Jurkat TCR RNA (about 11 copies' worth), and this RNA is not part of the donor repertoire. Spiked-in Jurkat TCR RNA equivalent to a single cell was reported to be detectable even among some 910,000 naive CD8 T cells. When barcode sub-clustering was not used, chimeric consensus sequences inflated TCR diversity, with chimeras reaching as high as 47%. In CMV-specific effector cells, clones with more than 20 RNA copies accounted for over 99% of molecules, whereas in naive cells such clones accounted for under 1%. Modeling estimated about three recovered TCR RNA copies per cell, compared with about 10 by digital PCR, which implies approximately 30% capture efficiency. Highly expanded clone sizes could be underestimated because identical TCR molecules may share a barcode.

Libraries of naive CD8 T cells were built from anywhere between roughly 17,000 and 1,000,000 sorted cells, with 10%, 30% or 50% of the purified RNA used. Naive CD8 T cells were FACS-sorted as CD8+CD4-CCR7+CD45RA+ on a BD FACSAria II into RLT Plus buffer. To test detection sensitivity, Jurkat RNA equivalent to about eleven TCR copies was spiked into samples of about 18,000-1,000,000 naive CD8 T cells. Enrichment of CD8 T cells was done with RosetteSep CD8+ T Cell Enrichment Cocktail plus Ficoll-Paque, and ACK red cell lysis came afterward. Via the germline V gene (reference sequence), CDR1 is GTSNPN and CDR2 SVGIG. The CDR3 sequence holds 15 residues, the cysteine and phenylalanine included. Kept here is only the CDR3 DNA, which spans 45 bases and is read in frame from base 1. V is trimmed back by 0 bases and J by 1 base, and the junction contains 4 bases that no gene match accounts for. In this sample, this clonotype turned up a few times. Its antigen is unknown. Base qualities are missing; no much larger clone stands one base away.

Library prep was done by PCR. The sequencer listed for this sample is NextSeq 500. Preparation of bulk TCR libraries followed a previously described approach, with the TCR primers listed in Table S5. Purification of total RNA was performed with the Qiagen AllPrep DNA/RNA kit. Reads from multiple sequencing runs of the same library were pooled before analysis. The original methods were these. Reads were retained only if an exact TCR constant sequence was present, and the retained reads were trimmed to 150 nt and grouped according to their 12-nt molecular barcodes. Within each barcode group, reads were sub-clustered at a 15% Levenshtein threshold, and quality-weighted consensus sequences were built per RNA molecule. Non-functional sequences were filtered out, along with any lower-count sequence sitting one edit away from another sequence. On the basis of fitting two negative binomial distributions, barcode sub-clusters with fewer than 20% of the maximum read count were discarded. TCRdb reran the public reads through fastp at Q25 and MiXCR, keeping productive beta chains. CDR3 protein sequences are deduplicated, and each keeps its most common genes and DNA. What appears here as the V and J calls and clone size reflects TCRdb's work, not the paper's. The sample table contains approximately 630,000 distinct CDR3 sequences; only one count was recorded for 25% of them. About 0.84% of the sample goes to the ten largest clones.

The source of this sequence is a human donor in good health. Some libraries in this study had Jurkat cell RNA spiked in. Sequencing was carried out using naive CD8+ T cells from blood, with Jurkat cell RNA spiked in. The sample's cell subset or site label is to be understood as: FACS-sorted CD8+CD4-CCR7+CD45RA+ naive T cells. Here the chain combines TRBV30 and TRBJ2-5, with TRBD2 matching 8 junction bases. The CDR3 here reads CAWSVLAGGQETQYF. The DNA reads as follows: TGTGCCTGGAGTGTACTGGCGGGGGGCCAAGAGACCCAGTACTTC.